Here is one TCR beta chain with its context. TCRdb keeps only in-frame clones here, not all; method: immunoSEQ multiplex PCR. The table has about 120,000 clones, about 91% seen once. These data are taken from a study of cytomegalovirus exposure and HLA in healthy donors. The V gene end was trimmed by 9 bases and the J gene end by 5 bases; junction bases not matched to a gene: 8. The CDR3 is made up of 13 amino acids. Germline loops: CDR1 ENHRY, CDR2 SYGVKD. Source material: PBMCs. The chain has TRBV10-3 and TRBJ1-1; the match to TRBD1 covers 8 bases. The source of this sequence is a man between 18 and 35 years old in good health and CMV-seronegative. The DNA of the CDR3 is TGTGCCATGGCAGGGGGCCCTGAAACTGAAGCTTTCTTT. This encodes CAMAGGPETEAFF.